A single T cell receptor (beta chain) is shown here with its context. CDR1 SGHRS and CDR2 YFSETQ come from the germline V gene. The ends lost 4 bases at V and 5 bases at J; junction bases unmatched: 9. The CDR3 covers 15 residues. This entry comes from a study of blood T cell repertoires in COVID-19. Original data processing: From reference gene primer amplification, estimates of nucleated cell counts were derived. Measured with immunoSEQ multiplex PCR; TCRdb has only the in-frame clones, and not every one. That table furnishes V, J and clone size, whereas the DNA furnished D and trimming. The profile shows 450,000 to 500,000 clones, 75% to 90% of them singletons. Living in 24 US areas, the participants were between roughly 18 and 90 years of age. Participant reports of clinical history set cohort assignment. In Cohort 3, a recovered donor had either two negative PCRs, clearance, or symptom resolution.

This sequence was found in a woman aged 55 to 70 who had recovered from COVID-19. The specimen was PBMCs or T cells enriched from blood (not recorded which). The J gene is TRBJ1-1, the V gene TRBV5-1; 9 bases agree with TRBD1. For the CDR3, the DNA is TGCGCCAGCAGCCCGGGGGGACAGGGAGGGACTGAAGCTTTCTTT. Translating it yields CASSPGGQGGTEAFF. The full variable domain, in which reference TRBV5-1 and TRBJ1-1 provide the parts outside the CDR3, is KAGVTQTPRYLIKTRGQQVTLSCSPISGHRSVSWYQQTPGQGLQFLFEYFSETQRNKGNFPGRFSGRQFSNSRSEMNVSTLELGDSALYLCASSPGGQGGTEAFFGQGTRLTVV.